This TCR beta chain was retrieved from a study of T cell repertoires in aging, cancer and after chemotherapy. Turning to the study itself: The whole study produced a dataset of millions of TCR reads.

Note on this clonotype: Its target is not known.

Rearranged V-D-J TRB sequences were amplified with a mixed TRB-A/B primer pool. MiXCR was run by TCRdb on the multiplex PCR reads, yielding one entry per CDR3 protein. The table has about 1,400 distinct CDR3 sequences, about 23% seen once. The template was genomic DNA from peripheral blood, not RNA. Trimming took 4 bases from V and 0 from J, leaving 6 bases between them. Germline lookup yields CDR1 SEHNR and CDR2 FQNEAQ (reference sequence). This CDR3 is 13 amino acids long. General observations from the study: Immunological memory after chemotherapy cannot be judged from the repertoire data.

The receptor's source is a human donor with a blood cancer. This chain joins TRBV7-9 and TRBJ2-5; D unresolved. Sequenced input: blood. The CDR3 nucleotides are TGTGCCAGCAGCTCCGGTCACCAAGAGACCCAGTACTTC. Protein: CASSSGHQETQYF.